The source of this TCR beta chain is a study of blood T cell repertoires in COVID-19. Study as a whole: Italy, Spain and the United States were the sources of the convalescent and acute COVID-19 samples. From T cells, B-cell-depleted T cells, or PBMCs came the material, which was cDNA or gDNA.

This CDR3 region has 13 residues. V dropped 7 bases and J dropped 8 bases, with 18 bases sitting between them. Germline CDR1 reads SGDLS; CDR2 reads YYNGEE. How the authors handled the data: By means of reference gene primer amplification, nucleated cell counts were estimated. The data were produced by immunoSEQ multiplex PCR, yet TCRdb's version contains in-frame clones alone and is incomplete. The V and J calls and clone size were taken over from that table, and D and trimming were inferred from the DNA. Of around 41,000 clones in the sample, around 90% were seen once. The receptor's source is an elderly woman with active COVID-19. V and J are TRBV9 and TRBJ1-2; TRBD1 might be the D (6 bases). Sequences were obtained from peripheral blood. The CDR3 nucleotides read TGTGCCAGCTCAAGCCCGCAGGGGCGAGGCTACACCTTC. Amino acid sequence: CASSSPQGRGYTF.